This T cell receptor (beta chain) was obtained from a study of T cells in Graves' hyperthyroidism and ophthalmopathy (dated by TCRdb to between 2018 and 2020). About the study as a whole: Peripheral blood samples were taken at initial diagnosis, before any treatment was given. A discovery cohort of roughly 100 patients, approximately 44 with Graves' ophthalmopathy and about 60 with stable Graves' hyperthyroidism, was used to find distinguishing TCR V-J signatures. Whether ophthalmopathy could be predicted prospectively was tested in an independent validation cohort made up of approximately 19 hyperthyroidism patients plus 17 patients who later progressed to ophthalmopathy. The 75 to 100 discovery patients were divided at random into training and test sets in a 7:3 ratio. Thyroid tissue and blood T-cell repertoires from six Graves' hyperthyroidism patients were also compared in the study. After sampling, hyperthyroidism patients received methimazole starting at 30 mg daily, and ophthalmopathy patients received high-dose intravenous methylprednisolone. According to the paper, TCR Vbeta CDR3 sequencing was carried out on some 130 peripheral blood samples, which came from about 45 ophthalmopathy, under 80 hyperthyroidism and roughly 17 progressor patients.

The full study reports these points: Blood samples also contained most of the expanded thyroid clonotypes (frequency above 0.001), which suggests that blood repertoires may reflect thyroid immune responses. A 13 V-J signature model separated ophthalmopathy from stable hyperthyroidism, with around 90% sensitivity and around 84% specificity in cross-validation and 80%/75% in testing. Sample size was not statistically predetermined, and investigators were not blinded to group allocation. In validation, progression to ophthalmopathy was predicted by the model with 70.59% sensitivity and roughly 72% specificity, a median of about 6.8 months before onset.

The TCR beta CDR3 regions were amplified from RNA transcripts. The TCR CDR3 was subjected to a first round of RT-PCR using the HTBI primer set and the Qiagen OneStep RT-PCR kit. Libraries were constructed in a second round of multiplex PCR, after which size selection and purification were performed. Paired-end sequencing of the libraries was performed with 100 bp reads on an Illumina HiSeq2000. In the paper's pipeline: SOAPnuke was used to process the raw data, with reads discarded if the reads contained adapters or uncalled bases, had a mean Phred below 15, or lacked an exact constant-primer or identifier match. COPE v1.2.5 was used to merge high-quality paired reads, and clonotypes were defined as unique nucleotide sequences. MiTCR v1.1 was used to align the clonotypes against IMGT TRBV, TRBD and TRBJ reference segments. Analysis was restricted to V-J combinations with a frequency above 0.0001, which covered 99% to 99.2% of repertoires. A TCS score was defined as the ratio of F50 (clonal expansion) to E x V (chaos), with BLOSUM62-based TCRdist applied between CDR3 peptides within each V-J. Welch's t-statistics and random forest reduced around 510 V-J features to some 14, which were used in a naive Bayes classifier (R e1071). TCRdb trimmed public reads at Q25 via fastp, called clones via MiXCR and kept in-frame beta chains. Every entry covers one CDR3 protein and lists the most common genes and DNA from its rows. The V and J calls shown here were made by TCRdb, not taken from the authors' results. This sample gives about 500,000 distinct CDR3 sequences in total; around 17% of them show up just once. The ten largest clones represent around 19% of the sample.

Graves' hyperthyroidism was defined as stable when no progression to ophthalmopathy occurred over 18 months of follow-up. The hyperthyroidism patients were between 18 and 65 years old and newly diagnosed, with a disease duration of less than 2 months. Exclusion was applied to patients with uncontrolled infections, other autoimmune diseases, pregnancy or lactation. Diagnoses were established on the basis of clinical symptoms, serum thyroxine and TRAb, thyroid ultrasound, and orbital computed tomography. PBMCs were isolated from about 9.2 ml of fresh peripheral blood by Ficoll-Paque density gradient centrifugation. Total RNA was extracted with Trizol reagent, and quality was checked on an Agilent 2100 Bioanalyzer. The CDR3 sequence holds 15 residues, the cysteine and phenylalanine included. The kept DNA is CDR3 alone, 45 bases in frame from the first base. Deletion took 5 bases off V and 2 bases off J, with a span of 15 bases between the germline ends. The germline V gene specifies SGHTA as CDR1 and FQGNSA as CDR2.

This clonotype was observed many times. The specificity of this receptor is unknown. No qualities accompany the bases; no much larger clone lies one base away. This TCR came from a young woman with Graves' hyperthyroidism. The sample taken for sequencing was blood. This sequence uses TRBV7-2 and TRBJ2-5, with TRBD1 as a weak D call on 6 bases. CDR3 loop: CASSPIARGQETQYF. The nucleotide sequence is TGTGCCAGCAGCCCTATCGCCAGGGGACAAGAGACCCAGTACTTC.